This paragraph reports one T cell receptor (beta chain). Germline CDR1 reads DFQATT; CDR2 reads SNEGSKA (reference sequence). CDR3 length equals 11 residues. V was trimmed by 3 bases and J by 9 bases, leaving 11 bases between them. Clones were sequenced by immunoSEQ multiplex PCR, and TCRdb holds only the in-frame ones, with some missing. In the table there are about 17,000 clones, around 70% of which are singletons. The sample originates from a study of T cell repertoires in ileal Crohn's disease. Time point given: neoterminal ileum biopsy at postoperative endoscopy, about 6 months after surgery. The sample was ileal tissue. The source of this sequence is an adult with Crohn's disease. The chain recombines TRBV20-1 with TRBJ1-1; D gene unclear. CDR3 nucleotides: TGCAGTGCTAGTCTGGCCCACCAAGCTTTCTTT. This translates into CSASLAHQAFF.